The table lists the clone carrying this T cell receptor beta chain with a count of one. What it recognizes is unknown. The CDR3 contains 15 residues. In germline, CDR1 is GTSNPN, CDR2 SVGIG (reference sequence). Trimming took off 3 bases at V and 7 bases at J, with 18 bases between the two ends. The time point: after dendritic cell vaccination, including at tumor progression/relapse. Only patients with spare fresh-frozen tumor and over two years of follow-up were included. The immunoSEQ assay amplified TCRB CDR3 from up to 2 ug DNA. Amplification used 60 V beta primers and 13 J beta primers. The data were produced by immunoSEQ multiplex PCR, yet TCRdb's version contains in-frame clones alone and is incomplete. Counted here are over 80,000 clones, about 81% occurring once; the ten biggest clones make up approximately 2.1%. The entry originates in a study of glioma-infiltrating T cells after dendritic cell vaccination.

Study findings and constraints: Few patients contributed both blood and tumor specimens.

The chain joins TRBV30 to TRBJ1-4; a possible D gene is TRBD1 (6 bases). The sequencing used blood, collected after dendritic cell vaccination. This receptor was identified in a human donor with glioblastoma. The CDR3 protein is CAWRDPGRGSEKLFF. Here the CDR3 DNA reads TGTGCCTGGAGAGACCCGGGGAGGGGGTCTGAAAAACTGTTTTTT.